This record looks at one TCR beta chain sequence and its context. V was cut by 4 bases and J by 0 bases, with 13 bases left in between. CDR1 and CDR2 from the germline V gene are SGHAT and FQDESV (reference sequence). The CDR3 has 16 residues. Researchers prepared the TCRbeta library using unique molecular identifiers, the study reports. TCRdb reprocessed the PCR reads with MiXCR, giving one entry per CDR3 protein. The sample has a few hundred thousand distinct CDR3 sequences; roughly 13% are singletons. This specimen comes from a study of T-cell reconstitution after alpha-beta-depleted transplantation in children.

This chain uses TRBV11-1 with TRBJ2-1; possible D gene TRBD2, 5 bases. Sequencing used PBMCs, mostly from graft donor cells, obtained 360 days after TCRalphabeta/CD19-depleted stem cell transplant. This TCR was recovered from a male patient aged 5 to 17 who had a stem cell transplant for acute myeloid leukemia, so the T cells may come from the graft donor. The CDR3 protein is CASSSTGWGSYNEQFF. CDR3 nucleotide sequence: TGTGCCAGCAGCTCGACGGGATGGGGCTCCTACAATGAGCAGTTCTTC.